These 22 T cell receptor beta chains originate from one sample sequenced in a study of cytomegalovirus exposure and HLA in healthy donors. The study ran its PCR with 60 Vbeta and 13 Jbeta primers. Using immunoSEQ multiplex PCR, the repertoire was profiled, and TCRdb retains in-frame clones only, with some absent. The sample lists fewer than 200,000 clones, about 71% seen once, with 2.8% in the top ten. The sample was PBMCs. These receptors originate from a woman in her twenties or thirties in good health and CMV-seronegative.

The rearrangement links TRBV6-6 to TRBJ1-5; D is perhaps TRBD1 (6 bases). The CDR3 has 15 amino acids. The ends were cut back, 7 bases at V and 0 bases at J, with 13 bases in the middle. The V gene's germline CDR1 is MNHNY and CDR2 SVGAGI (reference sequence). DNA of the CDR3: TGTGCCAGCACCAGAGGGGGTTATAGCAATCAGCCCCAGCATTTT. Its protein product is CASTRGGYSNQPQHF.

There are a few counts of this clone. The chain employs TRBV5-1 and TRBJ1-2; TRBD1 matches at 7 bases. Germline V gene sequence: CDR1 SGHRS, CDR2 YFSETQ. V was clipped by 0 bases and J by 7 bases; unmatched bases: 15. The CDR3 sequence is 17 residues long. The CDR3 is CASSLGGNAWDSLGYTF. DNA of the CDR3: TGCGCCAGCAGCTTGGGGGGGAACGCGTGGGACAGCCTTGGCTACACCTTC. The full variable domain, its missing parts supplied by reference TRBV5-1 and TRBJ1-2, is KAGVTQTPRYLIKTRGQQVTLSCSPISGHRSVSWYQQTPGQGLQFLFEYFSETQRNKGNFPGRFSGRQFSNSRSEMNVSTLELGDSALYLCASSLGGNAWDSLGYTFGSGTRLTVV.

This chain joins TRBV2 and TRBJ2-1; D is possibly TRBD2 (7 bases). The CDR3 totals 14 residues. Trimming pared 8 bases from V and 8 bases from J, leaving 19 bases between. CDR1 is SNHLY and CDR2 is FYNNEI in the germline V gene. DNA for the CDR3: TGTGCCAGCTGGCGAGGGGGGGCCGAGGATGAGCAGTTCTTC. The encoded protein is CASWRGGAEDEQFF.

This clone was found once. The chain uses TRBV29-1 and TRBJ2-7, with D possibly TRBD2 on 6 matching bases. This CDR3 comprises 13 residues. Germline V CDR1 and CDR2: SQVTM, ANQGSEA. V was trimmed by 8 bases and J by 2 bases, leaving 16 bases between them. CDR3 DNA sequence: TGCAGCTTCGGGCTAGCGTCAACCTACGAGCAGTACTTC. Amino acids: CSFGLASTYEQYF.

A remark on this clone: Other DNA sequences from this sample encode an identical CDR3 as well. The J gene is TRBJ2-5, the V gene TRBV7-9; D ambiguous. Trimming shortened V by 4 bases and J by 5 bases, and 5 bases separated the two germline ends. This CDR3 has 11 amino acids. Germline-derived CDR1 and CDR2 are SEHNR and FQNEAQ (reference sequence). The DNA for the CDR3 is TGTGCCAGCAGCTCCAGTGAGACCCAGTACTTC. Translated: CASSSSETQYF.

V is TRBV4-1 and J is TRBJ1-6, with a possible D match to TRBD1 (6 bases). The length of the CDR3 is 17 residues. V lost 0 bases, J lost 8 bases, and 17 bases lay in between. Germline CDR1 MGHRA, CDR2 YSYEKL. The CDR3: CASSQEGVRGWDSPLHF. CDR3 DNA sequence: TGCGCCAGCAGCCAAGAGGGGGTCAGGGGCTGGGATTCACCCCTCCACTTT.

In its sample, this clone was seen a few times. J is TRBJ2-7 and V is TRBV6-5; D is ambiguous. Trimming pared 8 bases from V and 6 bases from J, leaving 17 bases between. From germline, CDR1 is MNHEY and CDR2 SVGAGI. This CDR3 comprises 13 residues. This chain's CDR3 is CASRNLRGSEQYF. CDR3 nucleotide sequence: TGTGCCAGCCGTAACCTGCGAGGCTCCGAGCAGTACTTC.

The V and J genes are TRBV4-3 and TRBJ2-7, with D uncertain. V was pared by 4 bases and J by 3 bases, with 16 bases between. The germline V gene has CDR1 LGHNA and CDR2 YSLEER. This CDR3 region has 15 residues. The CDR3 coding sequence is TGCGCCAGCAGCCTCCGACCGACTGATAACTACGAGCAGTACTTC. Protein product: CASSLRPTDNYEQYF.

This clone came up a few times. The chain couples TRBV6-1 to TRBJ1-4; the D gene is possibly TRBD1 (6 bases). CDR3 length: 13 residues. Germline values: CDR1 MNHNS, CDR2 SASEGT. The germline V and J ends were trimmed by 2 bases and 10 bases, with 11 bases remaining between them. The CDR3 DNA follows: TGTGCCAGCAGTGAAAGGAGAGGGGGAAAACTGTTTTTT. Translation gives CASSERRGGKLFF.

This chain joins TRBV27 and TRBJ2-7; D might be TRBD2 (6 bases). This CDR3 region has 15 residues. CDR1 and CDR2 from the germline V gene are MNHEY and SMNVEV (reference sequence). Trimming shortened V by 4 bases and J by 1 base, and 14 bases separated the two germline ends. CDR3 protein: CASSSFAGRSYEQYF. The CDR3 coding sequence is TGTGCCAGCAGTTCCTTTGCGGGAAGGTCCTACGAGCAGTACTTC.

This rearrangement joins TRBV18 to TRBJ1-1; 7 bases align to TRBD1. Germline assignment: CDR1 KGHSH and CDR2 LQKENI. Trimming took 6 bases from V and 2 from J; bases not matched to a gene: 9. The CDR3 has 15 amino acids. Here the CDR3 DNA reads TGTGCCAGCTCGCTCGTAGGGGGCCGCAACACTGAAGCTTTCTTT. Its protein is CASSLVGGRNTEAFF.

This clone was counted once. The gene calls are TRBV7-2 and TRBJ2-3, with 9 bases that match TRBD2. Trimming cost V 5 bases and J 0 bases; bases outside gene matches: 6. The CDR3 contains 16 residues. Germline V gene sequence: CDR1 SGHTA, CDR2 FQGNSA. The CDR3 loop is CASSQTSGASTDTQYF. The DNA for the CDR3 is TGTGCCAGCAGCCAGACTAGCGGAGCTAGCACAGATACGCAGTATTTT.

The rearrangement links TRBV19 to TRBJ2-3; D is undetermined. Germline V gives CDR1 LNHDA, CDR2 SQIVND (reference sequence). V lost 7 bases and J 0 bases, leaving 5 bases between the germline ends. This CDR3 is built from 12 residues. The CDR3 loop is CASTGSTDTQYF. In nucleotides, the CDR3 is TGTGCCAGTACTGGCAGCACAGATACGCAGTATTTT.

The chain links TRBV29-1 to TRBJ2-1, with TRBD2 matching 13 bases. This CDR3 contains 15 residues. Germline assignment: CDR1 SQVTM and CDR2 ANQGSEA. Trimming removed 7 bases from V and 9 bases from J; junction bases left unmatched: 12. CDR3 loop: CSARIGLAGVGEQFF. The CDR3, as DNA: TGCAGCGCGCGGATTGGACTAGCGGGAGTGGGTGAGCAGTTCTTC.

J is TRBJ1-1 and V is TRBV7-6; D ambiguous. V was cut by 3 bases and J by 0 bases, with 8 bases left in between. The CDR3 is 14 amino acids. From germline, CDR1 is SGHVS and CDR2 FNYEAQ. CDR3 in amino acids: CASSLEPMNTEAFF. DNA for the CDR3: TGTGCCAGCAGCTTGGAGCCGATGAACACTGAAGCTTTCTTT.

This clone was detected only a few times. The chain employs TRBV29-1 and TRBJ2-3; the D gene is possibly TRBD1 (6 bases). The V and J ends lost 4 bases and 4 bases respectively, with 12 bases between them. The CDR3 runs to 13 residues. Germline CDR1 reads SQVTM; CDR2 reads ANQGSEA. The CDR3 region has the DNA TGCAGCGTTGCAGGGGTATCGGCAGATACGCAGTATTTT. Translated, it gives CSVAGVSADTQYF.

The CDR3 here is CVRGCPAGQNYEQYF. The DNA for the CDR3 is TGTGTCAGAGGCTGTCCCGCGGGACAGAACTACGAGCAGTACTTC. The rearrangement uses TRBV7-5 and TRBJ2-7; the DNA was not used to check the table's D call, TRBD1. TRBV7-5 is given as a pseudogene. The CDR3 has 15 amino acids.

The rearrangement joins TRBV5-1 to TRBJ1-1; D remains ambiguous. Germline V gene data show CDR1 as SGHRS and CDR2 as YFSETQ. This CDR3 contains 14 residues. The V and J ends lost 0 bases and 4 bases respectively, with 10 bases between them. Here the CDR3 DNA reads TGCGCCAGCAGCTTGGAGTCCACCAGCACTGAAGCTTTCTTT. This sequence encodes CASSLESTSTEAFF.

This clone was seen a handful of times. The chain joins TRBV7-2 to TRBJ2-5, with TRBD2 matching over 10 bases. With 4 bases clipped from V and 5 bases from J, the junction kept 10 bases outside the gene matches. CDR1 is SGHTA and CDR2 is FQGNSA in the germline V gene. The CDR3 sequence is 16 residues long. The chain's CDR3 is CASSSVAGGLGETQYF. Here the CDR3 DNA reads TGTGCCAGCAGCTCCGTAGCGGGAGGCCTCGGGGAGACCCAGTACTTC.

The chain carries TRBV19 and TRBJ2-1; perhaps TRBD2 as D (5 bases). The germline V gene encodes CDR1 LNHDA and CDR2 SQIVND (reference sequence). The ends were cut back, 7 bases at V and 0 bases at J, with 13 bases in the middle. The CDR3 is made up of 15 amino acids. The CDR3 bases are TGTGCCAGTAATGGACTTCCGAGCTCCTACAATGAGCAGTTCTTC. Translation: CASNGLPSSYNEQFF. The full variable domain, its missing parts supplied by reference TRBV19 and TRBJ2-1, is DGGITQSPKYLFRKEGQNVTLSCEQNLNHDAMYWYRQDPGQGLRLIYYSQIVNDFQKGDIAEGYSVSREKKESFPLTVTSAQKNPTAFYLCASNGLPSSYNEQFFGPGTRLTVL.

The rearrangement uses TRBV2 and TRBJ1-4; possibly TRBD1 for D (6 bases). V was shortened by 5 bases and J by 4 bases, with 14 bases between the two germline ends. The CDR3 totals 15 residues. Germline lookup yields CDR1 SNHLY and CDR2 FYNNEI. The CDR3 here is CASSRLQGYNEKLFF. CDR3 sequence (DNA): TGTGCCAGCAGTCGCTTACAGGGATATAATGAAAAACTGTTTTTT.

The chain joins TRBV2 to TRBJ2-3, with 10 bases matching TRBD1. The V gene's germline CDR1 is SNHLY and CDR2 FYNNEI. The length of the CDR3 is 15 residues. Trimming cost V 1 base and J 4 bases; bases outside gene matches: 2. CDR3 protein: CASSEEGQGPDTQYF. DNA of the CDR3: TGTGCCAGCAGTGAAGAGGGACAGGGGCCAGATACGCAGTATTTT.